A selection of T cell receptor beta chains follows, all from one sample in a study of tumor and adjacent non-tumor tissue in lung cancer. TCRdb called the multiplex PCR reads again in MiXCR, with one record for every CDR3 protein. The sample includes over 80,000 distinct CDR3 sequences, less than 85% seen only once; the top ten take about 30%. What was sequenced was distant non-tumor lung tissue. The receptor source for this set is a man aged 55 to 69 with small cell lung cancer. Both conserved end residues are part of each CDR3. A D gene is named only where the DNA matches it firmly. Size tells how often a clone was seen (once, few, many) or the class of an expanded clone, and some rows leave it out.

d_call: -; v_call: TRBV4-1; clone_size: -; j_call: TRBJ2-2; cdr3_nt: TGCGTCAGCAGCAGCAGGGGGGCCTATACCCGGGAGCTGTTATTT; cdr3_aa: CVSSSRGAYTRELLF
d_call: -; v_call: TRBV28; clone_size: many; j_call: TRBJ2-1; cdr3_nt: TGTGCCAGCAGCCGATACAAGGGGGTGGGTCAGTTCTTC; cdr3_aa: CASSRYKGVGQFF
d_call: -; v_call: TRBV4-1; clone_size: -; j_call: TRBJ1-5; cdr3_nt: TGCGCCAGCAGCCAAGGGATGTCTCATCCACAGCATTTT; cdr3_aa: CASSQGMSHPQHF
d_call: -; v_call: TRBV11-2; clone_size: -; j_call: TRBJ2-3; cdr3_nt: TGTGCCAGCAGCCCCGACCCCAGAGATACGCAGTATTTT; cdr3_aa: CASSPDPRDTQYF
d_call: -; v_call: TRBV5-6; clone_size: many; j_call: TRBJ2-5; cdr3_nt: TGTGCCAGCAGCTTGCAGGGTTTGGAGACCCAGTACTTC; cdr3_aa: CASSLQGLETQYF
d_call: TRBD2; v_call: TRBV11-2; clone_size: -; j_call: TRBJ2-5; cdr3_nt: TGTGCCAGCAGCTTAGTAGCGGGCCTCCATAACAATCAAGAGACCCAGTACTTC; cdr3_aa: CASSLVAGLHNNQETQYF
d_call: -; v_call: TRBV5-4; clone_size: -; j_call: TRBJ2-2; cdr3_nt: TGTGCCAGCAGCTTGACAGGGACCGGGGAGCAGTTTTTT; cdr3_aa: CASSLTGTGEQFF
d_call: -; v_call: TRBV12-5; clone_size: many; j_call: TRBJ2-6; cdr3_nt: TGTGCTAGTGCCCCAGGGACATCCAACGTCCTGACTTTC; cdr3_aa: CASAPGTSNVLTF
d_call: -; v_call: TRBV6-5; clone_size: once; j_call: TRBJ2-1; cdr3_nt: TGTGCCATCAGTTACTCGATCTGGGGATTAACGGACAATGAGCAGTTCTTC; cdr3_aa: CAISYSIWGLTDNEQFF
d_call: -; v_call: TRBV12-3/TRBV12-4; clone_size: -; j_call: TRBJ2-5; cdr3_nt: TGTGCCAGGAGTTTATCGGTAGAGACCCATTACTTC; cdr3_aa: CARSLSVETHYF
d_call: -; v_call: TRBV7-9; clone_size: once; j_call: TRBJ1-5; cdr3_nt: TGTGCCAGCAGCCGGATAGGGGAACCCCAACATTTT; cdr3_aa: CASSRIGEPQHF
d_call: -; v_call: TRBV12-3/TRBV12-4; clone_size: -; j_call: TRBJ2-2; cdr3_nt: TGTGCCAGCAGCCCTCAGCGAGCGGAGGTACACACCGGGGAGTTGTTTTTT; cdr3_aa: CASSPQRAEVHTGELFF
d_call: -; v_call: TRBV11-2; clone_size: -; j_call: TRBJ2-2; cdr3_nt: TGTGCCGGCAGTCAACAAGGGGGGGTTCTTCGGGGGGAGCTGTTTTTT; cdr3_aa: CAGSQQGGVLRGELFF
d_call: -; v_call: TRBV6-5; clone_size: -; j_call: TRBJ1-2; cdr3_nt: TGTGCCAGCAGTTATTCAGTAGTGGTAGGGGACCATGGCTACACCTTC; cdr3_aa: CASSYSVVVGDHGYTF
d_call: -; v_call: TRBV5-6; clone_size: -; j_call: TRBJ2-6; cdr3_nt: TGTGCCAGCAGGCAGAACACGAAGTTCTCTGGGGCCAATGTCCTGACTTTC; cdr3_aa: CASRQNTKFSGANVLTF
d_call: -; v_call: TRBV7-8; clone_size: once; j_call: TRBJ2-7; cdr3_nt: TGCGCCAGCACCCGGACTGCCTCCTACGAGCAGTACTTC; cdr3_aa: CASTRTASYEQYF
d_call: TRBD1; v_call: TRBV13; clone_size: many; j_call: TRBJ2-7; cdr3_nt: TGTGCCAGCAGCCCACCCCGGACAGGAAAACTCTCCTACGAGCAGTACTTC; cdr3_aa: CASSPPRTGKLSYEQYF
d_call: TRBD2; v_call: TRBV11-2; clone_size: -; j_call: TRBJ2-1; cdr3_nt: TGTGCCAGCAGCTTAGGATTAGCGGGAGACTACTACTACATTGAGCAGTTCTTC; cdr3_aa: CASSLGLAGDYYYIEQFF
d_call: -; v_call: TRBV4-2; clone_size: -; j_call: TRBJ2-2; cdr3_nt: TGTGCCAGCAGCCAAGAGCTTATGGCCAACTCCGGGGAGCTGTTTTTT; cdr3_aa: CASSQELMANSGELFF
d_call: -; v_call: TRBV6-5; clone_size: once; j_call: TRBJ1-6; cdr3_nt: TGTGCCAGCAGTTATAAGCTTCCCGGACATTCCGATTCACCCCTCCACTTC; cdr3_aa: CASSYKLPGHSDSPLHF
d_call: -; v_call: TRBV4-1; clone_size: -; j_call: TRBJ2-2; cdr3_nt: TGCACCAACAGCCAATTCGGAGCCAACACCGGGGAGCTGTTTTTT; cdr3_aa: CTNSQFGANTGELFF
d_call: TRBD2; v_call: TRBV20-1; clone_size: few; j_call: TRBJ2-1; cdr3_nt: TGCAGTGCCATCCACCACGGACTAGCGGGCATAGAGGTTGGAAATGAGCAGTTCTTC; cdr3_aa: CSAIHHGLAGIEVGNEQFF
d_call: -; v_call: TRBV4-1; clone_size: -; j_call: TRBJ1-5; cdr3_nt: TGCGCCAGCAGCCAGGAGATGTCTCAGTCTCAGCATTTT; cdr3_aa: CASSQEMSQSQHF
d_call: TRBD1; v_call: TRBV28; clone_size: many; j_call: TRBJ1-5; cdr3_nt: TGTGCCAGCAGTCCCATCGGACAGGGGCATCAGCCCCAGCATTTT; cdr3_aa: CASSPIGQGHQPQHF
d_call: -; v_call: TRBV28; clone_size: -; j_call: TRBJ2-2; cdr3_nt: TGTGCCAGCAGGGAGGTGGCCGGGGGGCTGTTCTTT; cdr3_aa: CASREVAGGLFF
d_call: -; v_call: TRBV30; clone_size: -; j_call: TRBJ1-5; cdr3_nt: TGTGCCTGGAGTCCTCACAAGGGGAATCAGCCCCAGCATTTT; cdr3_aa: CAWSPHKGNQPQHF
d_call: TRBD2; v_call: TRBV5-1; clone_size: -; j_call: TRBJ2-3; cdr3_nt: TGCGCCTGCAGCGCGCTACTAGCGGGAGGGTCTGATACGCAGTATTTT; cdr3_aa: CACSALLAGGSDTQYF
d_call: TRBD1; v_call: TRBV4-1; clone_size: -; j_call: TRBJ2-6; cdr3_nt: TGCGCCAGCAGCCAAGAGTGTGGGACAGGGAACGCTGTGGCCAACGTCCTGACTTTC; cdr3_aa: CASSQECGTGNAVANVLTF
d_call: TRBD2; v_call: TRBV29-1; clone_size: -; j_call: TRBJ2-7; cdr3_nt: TGCAGCGAAACCCTAGCGGGAGGGGGCTACAAGCAGTACTTC; cdr3_aa: CSETLAGGGYKQYF
d_call: TRBD2; v_call: TRBV11-2; clone_size: -; j_call: TRBJ2-1; cdr3_nt: TGCGCCAGCAGCTTAGGACTAACGGGAGGCTACTACTACAATGAGCAGTTCTTC; cdr3_aa: CASSLGLTGGYYYNEQFF
d_call: -; v_call: TRBV4-1; clone_size: -; j_call: TRBJ2-5; cdr3_nt: TGCGCCAGCACCCAAGGAGTGAGTGGATGGGAGACCCAATACTTC; cdr3_aa: CASTQGVSGWETQYF
d_call: TRBD2; v_call: TRBV19; clone_size: once; j_call: TRBJ2-1; cdr3_nt: TGTGCCAGTAGTATAGCCGGGGGGTCTGTCTACAATGAGCAGTTCTTC; cdr3_aa: CASSIAGGSVYNEQFF
d_call: TRBD2; v_call: TRBV29-1; clone_size: -; j_call: TRBJ2-1; cdr3_nt: TGTAGAGCAGGAGGCCGGGGGGATGAGCAGTTCTTC; cdr3_aa: CRAGGRGDEQFF
d_call: TRBD2; v_call: TRBV6-1; clone_size: -; j_call: TRBJ2-5; cdr3_nt: TGTGCCAGCAGTGATCAAGGCGGGAGATTAGGAGAGATCCAGTACTTC; cdr3_aa: CASSDQGGRLGEIQYF
d_call: -; v_call: TRBV14; clone_size: -; j_call: TRBJ2-5; cdr3_nt: TGTGTCAGCAGCCAAGTAAGGGAGACCCAATACTTC; cdr3_aa: CVSSQVRETQYF
d_call: -; v_call: TRBV4-1; clone_size: many; j_call: TRBJ2-7; cdr3_nt: TGCGCCAGCAGCCAGCGACAGGAGAGCTCCTACGAGCAGTACTTC; cdr3_aa: CASSQRQESSYEQYF
d_call: -; v_call: TRBV7-9; clone_size: -; j_call: TRBJ2-7; cdr3_nt: TGTGCCTGCAGCTCCCCCCCGGGCCACGAGCAGTACTTC; cdr3_aa: CACSSPPGHEQYF
d_call: -; v_call: TRBV28; clone_size: many; j_call: TRBJ2-7; cdr3_nt: TGTGCCAGCAGGACGGGACTTAGCCGCTCCTACGAGCAGTACTTC; cdr3_aa: CASRTGLSRSYEQYF
d_call: -; v_call: TRBV11-2; clone_size: -; j_call: TRBJ2-1; cdr3_nt: TGTATCAGCAAGAAGCGGCAGGGTGACAATGAGCAGTTCTTC; cdr3_aa: CISKKRQGDNEQFF